The clone carrying this T cell receptor (beta chain) was seen a single time. Its antigen is currently unknown. The data are from a study of shared clonotypes between healthy human individuals. Study outcomes and limitations: The study drew on few donors, limiting represented genetic and exposure-history diversity. Non-shared clonotypes had lower generation probabilities than clonotypes shared by all four sorted-subset donors.

Here immunoSEQ multiplex PCR was the method, and the copy in TCRdb shows in-frame clones only, minus some. The sample has 1,500,000 or so clones; approximately 98.5% are singletons. The CDR3 length is 15 residues. Per the germline V gene, CDR1 is SEHNR and CDR2 is FQNEAQ (reference sequence). The V end lost 0 bases, the J end lost 6 bases, and 14 bases lay between the germline ends. The gene calls are TRBV7-9 and TRBJ2-5; D call uncertain. The sequenced material came from naive CD4+ T cells sorted from blood. The subset here: CD45RA+ positively selected. The clonotype comes from a man aged 25-45 years in good health. DNA of the CDR3: TGTGCCAGCAGCTTAGCCGGAACCAAGGGCCAGACCCAGTACTTC. This codes for CASSLAGTKGQTQYF.